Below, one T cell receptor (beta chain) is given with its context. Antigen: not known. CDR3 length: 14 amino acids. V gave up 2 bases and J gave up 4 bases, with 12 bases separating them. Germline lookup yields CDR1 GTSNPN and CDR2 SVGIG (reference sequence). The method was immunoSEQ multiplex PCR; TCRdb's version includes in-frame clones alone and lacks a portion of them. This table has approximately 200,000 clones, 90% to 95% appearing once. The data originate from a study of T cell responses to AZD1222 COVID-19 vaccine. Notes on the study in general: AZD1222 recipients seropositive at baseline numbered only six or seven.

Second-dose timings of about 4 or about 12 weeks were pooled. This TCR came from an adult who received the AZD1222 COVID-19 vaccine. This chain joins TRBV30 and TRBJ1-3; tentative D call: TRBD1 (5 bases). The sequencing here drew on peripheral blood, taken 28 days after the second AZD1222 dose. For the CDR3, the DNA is TGTGCCTGGAGTTGGGGCAGGGAAGGAAACACCATATATTTT. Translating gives CAWSWGREGNTIYF. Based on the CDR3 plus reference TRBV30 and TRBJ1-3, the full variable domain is SQTIHQWPATLVQPVGSPLSLECTVEGTSNPNLYWYRQAAGRGLQLLFYSVGIGQISSEVPQNLSASRPQDRQFILSSKKLLLSDSGFYLCAWSWGREGNTIYFGEGSWLTVV.